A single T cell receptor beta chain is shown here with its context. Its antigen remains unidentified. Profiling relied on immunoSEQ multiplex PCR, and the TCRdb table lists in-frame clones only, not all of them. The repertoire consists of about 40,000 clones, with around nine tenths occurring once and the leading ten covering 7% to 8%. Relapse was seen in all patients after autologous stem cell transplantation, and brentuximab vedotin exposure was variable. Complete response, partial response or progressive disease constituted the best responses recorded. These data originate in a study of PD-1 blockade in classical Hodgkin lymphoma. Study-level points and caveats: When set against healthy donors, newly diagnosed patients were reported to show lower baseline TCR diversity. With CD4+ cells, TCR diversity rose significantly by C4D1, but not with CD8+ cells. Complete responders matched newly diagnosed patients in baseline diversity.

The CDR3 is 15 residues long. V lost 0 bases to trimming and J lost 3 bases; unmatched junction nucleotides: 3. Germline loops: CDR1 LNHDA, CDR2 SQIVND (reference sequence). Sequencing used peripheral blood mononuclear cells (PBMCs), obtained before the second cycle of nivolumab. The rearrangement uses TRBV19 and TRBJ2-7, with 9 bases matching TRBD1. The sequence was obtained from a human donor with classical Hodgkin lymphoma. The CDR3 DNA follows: TGTGCCAGTAGTATAGAGCGACAGGGGGGCTACGAGCAGTACTTC. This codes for CASSIERQGGYEQYF.